This TCR beta chain was documented in a study of identifying expanded T cells in peripheral blood. Study-level results: Variance in clone template counts between approximately 2-week samples significantly increased with total template count across all healthy donors.

Assay: immunoSEQ multiplex PCR; the TCRdb copy retains only in-frame clones and omits some. Of more than 85,000 clones listed, around 89% were seen once; the top ten hold 13% to 15%. Concerning this clone: Its target is not known.

Source material: blood. The sequence was obtained from a person aged 18-70 years in good health.

The chain's CDR3 is CASSQRQGSVTQYF. The CDR3 nucleotides are TGTGCCAGCAGCCAACGACAGGGATCTGTGACCCAGTACTTC. J is TRBJ2-5 and V is TRBV14; 7 bases map to TRBD1. Germline V gives CDR1 SGHDN, CDR2 FVKESK. The CDR3 totals 14 residues. After removal of 2 bases from V and 7 bases from J, the junction contained 7 bases not matched to a gene. Together with reference TRBV14 and TRBJ2-5, the CDR3 gives the full variable domain: EAGVTQFPSHSVIEKGQTVTLRCDPISGHDNLYWYRRVMGKEIKFLLHFVKESKQDESGMPNNRFLAERTGGTYSTLKVQPAELEDSGVYFCASSQRQGSVTQYFGPGTRLLVL.